These 25 T cell receptor beta chains were all obtained from the same sample, sequenced in a study of CXCR3-negative and CXCR3-positive naive CD8 T cells. The TRB libraries of cDNA were built by UMI-labeled 5' RACE. From its re-call of the 5' RACE reads, TCRdb lists each CDR3 protein once, without DNA. This repertoire comprises about 41,000 distinct CDR3 sequences; its ten largest clones make up about 15%. Specimen: memory CD8+ T cells from blood. These receptors were taken from a human donor in good health. Some clones in this sample may be carry-over from other donors' samples.

The chain recombines TRBV27 with TRBJ2-7; TCRdb designates TRBD1, a call that cannot be tested without DNA. Germline V gene sequence: CDR1 MNHEY, CDR2 SMNVEV (reference sequence). CDR3 length equals 12 residues. CDR3: CASSRTGREQYF.

V usage is TRBV6-2 or TRBV6-3 and J usage is TRBJ2-3; as DNA is missing, the TRBD1 call by TCRdb cannot be tested. This CDR3 is built from 15 residues. Per germline, CDR1 MNHEY and CDR2 SVGEGT. The CDR3 region is CASSYSRGEADTQYF.

V gene TRBV16 combines with J gene TRBJ2-3; no DNA is available, so the TRBD1 call from TCRdb remains unchecked. From germline, CDR1 is KGHSY and CDR2 FQNENV. This CDR3 is built from 17 residues. CDR3 residues: CASSPPFKGQGQDTQYF.

This chain joins TRBV24-1 and TRBJ2-3; TCRdb designates TRBD1, a call that cannot be tested without DNA. The CDR3 contains 15 residues. In germline, CDR1 is KGHDR, CDR2 SFDVKD. CDR3 loop: CATSWTGSSTDTQYF.

The V gene is TRBV28, the J gene TRBJ1-5. CDR1 and CDR2 from the germline V gene are MDHEN and SYDVKM. The CDR3 extends over 15 amino acids. The CDR3 here is CASTQLGTASQPQHF.

CDR3 loop: CASSPDREPRNEQFF. The chain links TRBV4-1 to TRBJ2-1; TCRdb proposes TRBD1, but this gene call is untestable without DNA. The CDR3 covers 15 residues. The germline V gene has CDR1 MGHRA and CDR2 YSYEKL.

The V and J genes are TRBV5-5 and TRBJ2-3. Germline CDR1 reads SGHKS; CDR2 reads YYEKEE (reference sequence). This CDR3 spans 14 amino acids. CDR3 in amino acids: CASSARVGTDTQYF.

This sequence joins TRBV12-3 or TRBV12-4 and TRBJ2-7; with no DNA, the TCRdb D assignment of TRBD1 cannot be verified. The CDR3 totals 13 residues. This chain's CDR3 is CASSFPGGSEQYF.

The CDR3 region is CASSRDRGIGELFF. This chain links TRBV27 with TRBJ2-2. CDR3 size: 14 residues. Per the germline V gene, CDR1 is MNHEY and CDR2 is SMNVEV (reference sequence).

The chain combines TRBV9 with TRBJ1-2. The CDR3 runs 14 residues. Germline CDR1 and CDR2: SGDLS and YYNGEE. CDR3 residues: CASSVAEVSYGYTF.

The chain links TRBV5-1 to TRBJ2-7; the TCRdb D gene call, TRBD1, has no DNA to confirm it. The CDR3 spans 16 residues. Germline V lookup: CDR1 SGHRS, CDR2 YFSETQ. The CDR3 here is CASSSLIGPRGDEQYF.

V is TRBV19 and J is TRBJ1-5; without DNA, the TCRdb call of TRBD1 cannot be checked. The length of the CDR3 is 15 residues. Germline lookup yields CDR1 LNHDA and CDR2 SQIVND (reference sequence). The CDR3 sequence is CASSFPGVSNQPQHF. Filled out from reference TRBV19 and TRBJ1-5, the complete variable domain reads DGGITQSPKYLFRKEGQNVTLSCEQNLNHDAMYWYRQDPGQGLRLIYYSQIVNDFQKGDIAEGYSVSREKKESFPLTVTSAQKNPTAFYLCASSFPGVSNQPQHFGDGTRLSIL.

V is TRBV7-8 and J is TRBJ2-7; as DNA is missing, the TRBD1 call by TCRdb cannot be tested. The CDR3 runs to 15 residues. Germline V gene lookup returns CDR1 SGHVS and CDR2 FQNEAQ. The CDR3 loop is CASSLAFGERYEQYF.

The chain carries TRBV25-1 and TRBJ2-5; TCRdb designates TRBD1, a call that cannot be tested without DNA. The CDR3 spans 16 residues. Germline values: CDR1 MGHDK, CDR2 SYGVNS. CDR3 loop: CASSVLKGQHQETQYF.

This chain links TRBV29-1 with TRBJ2-5. Germline V gene lookup returns CDR1 SQVTM and CDR2 ANQGSEA. CDR3 length equals 14 residues. CDR3 in amino acids: CSVEIGGYQETQYF.

The CDR3: CASSLAVPHEQYF. V usage is TRBV12-3 or TRBV12-4 and J usage is TRBJ2-7. The CDR3 sequence is 13 residues long.

The chain recombines TRBV20-1 with TRBJ1-1. The CDR3 spans 11 residues. Germline V gene lookup returns CDR1 DFQATT and CDR2 SNEGSKA (reference sequence). The CDR3 loop reads CNARSLAEAFF.

The chain couples TRBV7-9 to TRBJ2-7; TCRdb selects TRBD2, and the lack of DNA leaves this call unchecked. The CDR3 length is 15 residues. Germline CDR1 and CDR2: SEHNR and FQNEAQ (reference sequence). The CDR3 sequence: CASSWDGSYLYEQYF.

The V call is TRBV6-4, the J call TRBJ2-3; TCRdb calls TRBD1, which cannot be checked without DNA. CDR3 length equals 15 residues. Germline values: CDR1 MRHNA, CDR2 SNTAGT. CDR3 residues: CASSTGTGGTDTQYF.

The V gene is TRBV4-2, the J gene TRBJ1-1; TCRdb designates TRBD1, a call that cannot be tested without DNA. This CDR3 spans 19 amino acids. Germline CDR1 LGHNA, CDR2 YNFKEQ. CDR3 region: CASSQIWVGDRGSNTEAFF.

The V gene is TRBV20-1, the J gene TRBJ1-2; there is no DNA to check the TCRdb D call of TRBD1. Germline CDR1 and CDR2: DFQATT and SNEGSKA (reference sequence). CDR3 length: 15 residues. CDR3: CSANSQGGLLYGYTF.

CDR3 protein: CASSLDWTGTAEKDYGYTF. This chain links TRBV11-2 with TRBJ1-2; no DNA is available, so the TRBD1 call from TCRdb remains unchecked. The CDR3 covers 19 residues. The germline CDR1 and CDR2 sequences are SGHAT and FQNNGV. Looking up the rest from reference TRBV11-2 and TRBJ1-2 gives the full variable domain: EAGVAQSPRYKIIEKRQSVAFWCNPISGHATLYWYQQILGQGPKLLIQFQNNGVVDDSQLPKDRFSAERLKGVDSTLKIQPAKLEDSAVYLCASSLDWTGTAEKDYGYTFGSGTRLTVV.

The chain recombines TRBV7-2 with TRBJ2-3; no DNA is available, so the TRBD1 call from TCRdb remains unchecked. The length of the CDR3 is 14 residues. Germline V gene sequence: CDR1 SGHTA, CDR2 FQGNSA. CDR3 loop: CASPAGTVTDTHYF.

This chain uses TRBV20-1 with TRBJ2-7; the TCRdb D gene call, TRBD1, has no DNA to confirm it. Germline V gene lookup returns CDR1 DFQATT and CDR2 SNEGSKA (reference sequence). CDR3 length: 15 amino acids. The CDR3 sequence: CSASLLAGGPYEQYF.

The V call is TRBV28, the J call TRBJ2-7; TCRdb indicates TRBD1, and absent DNA this call remains unverified. The CDR3 covers 15 residues. Germline values: CDR1 MDHEN, CDR2 SYDVKM. CDR3: CASTFRTGITYEQYF.